Described below is a single T cell receptor beta chain sequence and its context. As to time point: baseline pretreatment blood. Treatment described: 15 Gy SBRT to primary tumor, nephrectomy 4 weeks later. The sample comes from a study of radiation and T cells in renal cell carcinoma. The CDR3 has 14 residues. Trimming shortened V by 1 base and J by 9 bases, and 14 bases separated the two germline ends. The germline CDR1 and CDR2 sequences are SGHRS and YFSETQ. The repertoire was sequenced with immunoSEQ multiplex PCR; TCRdb's copy has only in-frame clones and lacks some. The repertoire holds about 140,000 clones, with 70% to 90% as singletons.

The receptor's source is a woman aged 50 to 65 with renal cell carcinoma. This chain joins TRBV5-1 and TRBJ2-4, with D perhaps assigned TRBD1 or TRBD2 (5 bases each). The specimen was blood, collected from a patient whose treatment included radiotherapy and nephrectomy. The DNA of the CDR3 is TGCGCCAGCAGCTTGTTGCAGGGAGAGGGCATTCAGTACTTC. This encodes CASSLLQGEGIQYF.